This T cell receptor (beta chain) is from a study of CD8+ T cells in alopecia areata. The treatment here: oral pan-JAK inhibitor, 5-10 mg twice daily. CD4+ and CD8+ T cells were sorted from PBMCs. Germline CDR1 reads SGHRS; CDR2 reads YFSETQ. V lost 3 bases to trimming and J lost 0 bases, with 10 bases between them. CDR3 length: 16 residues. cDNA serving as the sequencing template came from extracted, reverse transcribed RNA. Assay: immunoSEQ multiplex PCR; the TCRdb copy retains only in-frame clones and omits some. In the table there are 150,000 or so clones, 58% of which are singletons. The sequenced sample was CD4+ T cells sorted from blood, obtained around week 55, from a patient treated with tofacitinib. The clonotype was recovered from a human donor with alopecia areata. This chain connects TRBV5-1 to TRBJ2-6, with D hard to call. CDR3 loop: CASSSRANSGANVLTF. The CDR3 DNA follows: TGCGCCAGCAGCTCGCGAGCGAACTCTGGGGCCAACGTCCTGACTTTC.